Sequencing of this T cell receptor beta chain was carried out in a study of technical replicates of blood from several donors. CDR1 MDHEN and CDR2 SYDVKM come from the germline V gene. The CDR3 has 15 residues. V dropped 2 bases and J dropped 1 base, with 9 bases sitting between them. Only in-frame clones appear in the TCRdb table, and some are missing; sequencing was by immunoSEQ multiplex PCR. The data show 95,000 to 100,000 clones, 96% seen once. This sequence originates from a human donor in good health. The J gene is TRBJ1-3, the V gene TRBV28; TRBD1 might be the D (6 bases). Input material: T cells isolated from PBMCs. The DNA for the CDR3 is TGTGCCAGCAGTTTAGCAGGGGTTTCTGGAAACACCATATATTTT. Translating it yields CASSLAGVSGNTIYF. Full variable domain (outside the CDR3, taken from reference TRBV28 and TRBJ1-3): DVKVTQSSRYLVKRTGEKVFLECVQDMDHENMFWYRQDPGLGLRLIYFSYDVKMKEKGDIPEGYSVSREKKERFSLILESASTNQTSMYLCASSLAGVSGNTIYFGEGSWLTVV.